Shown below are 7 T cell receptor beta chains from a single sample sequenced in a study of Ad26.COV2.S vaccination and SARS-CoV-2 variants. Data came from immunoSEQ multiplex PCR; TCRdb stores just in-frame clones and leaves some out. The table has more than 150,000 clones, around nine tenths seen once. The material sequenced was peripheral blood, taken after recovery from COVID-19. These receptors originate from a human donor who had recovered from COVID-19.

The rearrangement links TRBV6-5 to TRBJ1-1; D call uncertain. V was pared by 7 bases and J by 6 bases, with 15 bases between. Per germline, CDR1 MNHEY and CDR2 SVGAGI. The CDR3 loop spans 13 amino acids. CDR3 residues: CASTHLKASEAFF. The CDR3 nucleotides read TGTGCCAGCACCCACTTGAAGGCCTCTGAAGCTTTCTTT.

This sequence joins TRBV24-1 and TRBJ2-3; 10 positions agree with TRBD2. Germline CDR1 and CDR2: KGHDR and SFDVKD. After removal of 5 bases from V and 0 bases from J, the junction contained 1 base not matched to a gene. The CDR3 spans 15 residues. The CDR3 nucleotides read TGTGCCACCAGTGCTAGCGGGGGTAGCACAGATACGCAGTATTTT. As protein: CATSASGGSTDTQYF.

The CDR3 loop reads CASSYLLAGNEQFF. In DNA form, the CDR3 reads TGTGCCAGCAGTTACTTGCTAGCGGGTAATGAGCAGTTCTTC. This chain links TRBV6-2 or TRBV6-3 with TRBJ2-1; 8 nucleotides match TRBD2. The V and J ends lost 1 base and 7 bases, in that order; junction bases with no gene match: 3. This CDR3 contains 14 residues. Germline lookup yields CDR1 MNHEY and CDR2 SVGEGT.

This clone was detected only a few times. CDR3 loop: CASSEVMGNSPLHF. In nucleotides, the CDR3 is TGTGCCAGCAGTGAGGTCATGGGAAACTCACCCCTCCACTTT. This chain connects TRBV6-1 to TRBJ1-6; D unresolved. The CDR3 totals 14 residues. V was cut by 3 bases and J by 10 bases, with 13 bases left in between. CDR1 and CDR2 from the germline V gene are MNHNS and SASEGT.

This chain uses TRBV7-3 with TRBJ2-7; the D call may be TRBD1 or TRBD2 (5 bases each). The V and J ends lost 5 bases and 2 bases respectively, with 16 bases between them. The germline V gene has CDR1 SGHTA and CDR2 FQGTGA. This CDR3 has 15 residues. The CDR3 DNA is TGTGCCAGCAGCCTCTGGGGGACGTTACCCTACGAGCAGTACTTC. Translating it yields CASSLWGTLPYEQYF.

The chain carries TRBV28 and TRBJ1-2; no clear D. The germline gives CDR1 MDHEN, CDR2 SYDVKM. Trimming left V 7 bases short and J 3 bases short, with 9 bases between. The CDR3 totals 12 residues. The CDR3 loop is CASTEVDYGYTF. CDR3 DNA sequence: TGTGCCAGCACGGAGGTTGACTATGGCTACACCTTC.

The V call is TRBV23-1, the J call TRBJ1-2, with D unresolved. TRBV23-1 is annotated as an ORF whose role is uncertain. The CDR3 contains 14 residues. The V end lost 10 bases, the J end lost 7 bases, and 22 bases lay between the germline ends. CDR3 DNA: TGCGCCACCCCAATGGAGGCCCCCAAAGGTGGCTACACCTTC. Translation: CATPMEAPKGGYTF.